These 8 T cell receptor beta chains originate from one sample sequenced in a study of CD8 T cells in Susac syndrome. Reverse transcription used about 0.45 to 1 ug RNA and random hexamers. From the immunoSEQ multiplex PCR reads, TCRdb called clonotypes with MiXCR, one entry per CDR3 protein. The sample includes about 240,000 distinct CDR3 sequences, 90% to 96% of them seen just once. Sequencing input: CD4+ T cells from PBMCs. The receptors derive from a human donor with Susac syndrome.

The chain links TRBV4-2 to TRBJ2-1; 11 nucleotides match TRBD2. Germline V gene sequence: CDR1 LGHNA, CDR2 YNFKEQ. The CDR3 extends over 16 amino acids. V lost 3 bases and J lost 8; bases outside the gene matches: 9. In DNA form, the CDR3 reads TGTGCCAGCAGCCAGGCGACTAGCGGGATAAGAGATGAGCAGTTCTTC. It codes for CASSQATSGIRDEQFF.

The chain is built from TRBV29-1 and TRBJ2-1; D is perhaps TRBD1 or TRBD2 (5 bases each). The V and J ends lost 6 bases and 4 bases respectively, with 16 bases between them. Germline V gene data show CDR1 as SQVTM and CDR2 as ANQGSEA. The CDR3 length is 14 residues. In DNA, the CDR3 is TGCAGCGTGCCCCGGGGCCCGTTATACAATGAGCAGTTCTTC. It yields the protein CSVPRGPLYNEQFF.

The rearrangement joins TRBV9 to TRBJ2-7; a weak D match, TRBD2 (6 bases). V gave up 2 bases and J gave up 2 bases, with 11 bases separating them. This CDR3 contains 14 residues. Germline V CDR1 and CDR2: SGDLS, YYNGEE. In DNA form, the CDR3 reads TGTGCCAGCAGCGTTAGGGACTCCACCTACGAGCAGTACTTC. Translation: CASSVRDSTYEQYF. The entire variable domain, with the rest obtained from reference TRBV9 and TRBJ2-7, is as follows: DSGVTQTPKHLITATGQRVTLRCSPRSGDLSVYWYQQSLDQGLQFLIQYYNGEERAKGNILERFSAQQFPDLHSELNLSSLELGDSALYFCASSVRDSTYEQYFGPGTRLTVT.

CDR3: CASSPRPGKDGQPQHF. The CDR3 DNA reads as TGTGCCAGCTCACCCCGCCCGGGGAAGGATGGGCAGCCCCAGCATTTT. The V call is TRBV18, the J call TRBJ1-5; D uncertain. With 3 bases removed from V and 7 bases from J, the gap between germline ends came to 19 bases. This CDR3 comprises 16 residues. CDR1 and CDR2 from the germline V gene are KGHSH and LQKENI.

V usage is TRBV20-1 and J usage is TRBJ2-5; D is possibly TRBD1 or TRBD2 (5 bases each). This CDR3 is 13 amino acids long. The V gene lost 6 bases and the J gene lost 0 bases, with 11 bases spanning the gap. Looked up from germline, CDR1 is DFQATT and CDR2 is SNEGSKA (reference sequence). The CDR3 coding sequence is TGCAGTGCCCCAGGGCGGGACCAAGAGACCCAGTACTTC. As protein: CSAPGRDQETQYF.

V and J are TRBV30 and TRBJ1-1, with D tentatively TRBD1 (6 bases). V lost 5 bases, J lost 3 bases, and 16 bases lay in between. The CDR3 is made up of 14 amino acids. The V gene's germline CDR1 is GTSNPN and CDR2 SVGIG (reference sequence). The CDR3 spells CAWSRGNWDTEAFF. The CDR3 DNA reads TGTGCCTGGTCAAGGGGGAATTGGGACACTGAAGCTTTCTTT.

This rearrangement joins TRBV7-2 to TRBJ1-1; D gene ambiguous. With 3 bases removed from V and 4 bases from J, the gap between germline ends came to 12 bases. This CDR3 has 14 amino acids. The V gene's germline CDR1 is SGHTA and CDR2 FQGNSA. DNA for the CDR3: TGTGCCAGCAGCTTCACCCCAGGTCTCACTGAAGCTTTCTTT. Translation: CASSFTPGLTEAFF.

The chain employs TRBV11-3 and TRBJ2-7; TRBD2 matches 9 bases. The length of the CDR3 is 15 residues. Germline lookup yields CDR1 SGHNT and CDR2 YENEEA. The V segment lost 4 bases and the J segment 3 bases; nucleotides outside the gene matches: 7. CDR3: CASSSRTSADYEQYF. The DNA of the CDR3 is TGTGCCAGCAGCTCAAGGACTAGCGCTGACTACGAGCAGTACTTC.